The source of this T cell receptor beta chain is a study of T cell responses to AZD1222 COVID-19 vaccine. In the study overall: Second doses at about 4 or about 12 weeks were pooled. General observations from the study: Spike-wide vaccine-associated CD4 TCRs dominated at 160-218 and 743-854. Repertoires were obtained only post-peak T cell response. Spike-specific TCR depth and breadth grew after two AZD1222 doses.

Profiling relied on immunoSEQ multiplex PCR, and the TCRdb table lists in-frame clones only, not all of them. The data contain about 120,000 clones, approximately 90% of them seen just once; the ten biggest clones take up under 4%. J lost 6 bases, V lost 5 bases, and 5 bases had no gene match. The germline CDR1 and CDR2 sequences are SGHTA and FQGTGA. The CDR3 spans 14 residues. Regarding this clone: Its target is not known.

The clonotype comes from an adult in good health. Sequencing used peripheral blood, obtained on day 0 of AZD1222 vaccination. The chain is built from TRBV7-3 and TRBJ2-1, with 9 bases that match TRBD2. This chain's CDR3 is CASSLSGSANEQFF. Here the CDR3 DNA reads TGTGCCAGCAGCCTTAGCGGGAGTGCCAATGAGCAGTTCTTC.